Detailed here is one T cell receptor (beta chain). The data stem from a study of technical replicates of blood from a handful of donors. Germline loops: CDR1 SNHLY, CDR2 FYNNEI. V lost 11 bases, J lost 3 bases, and 25 bases lay in between. The CDR3 is 16 amino acids. Data came from immunoSEQ multiplex PCR; TCRdb stores just in-frame clones and leaves some out. This table has about 88,000 clones, just under 95% appearing once. Material: T cells isolated from PBMCs. The TCR originated in a human donor in good health. The rearrangement uses TRBV2 and TRBJ1-2; tentative D call: TRBD1 (6 bases). In nucleotides, the CDR3 is TGTGCCGAACTGACAGGAGCAAGATCGACGCACTATGGCTACACCTTC. This encodes CAELTGARSTHYGYTF.